Each of the 24 T cell receptor beta chains below was sequenced from the same sample in a study of T-cell reconstitution after alpha-beta-depleted transplantation in children. As it was prepared, the TCRbeta library received unique molecular identifiers. TCRdb passed the PCR reads through MiXCR, listing each CDR3 protein once. The sample lists about 480,000 distinct CDR3 sequences; approximately 12% were seen once. The material sequenced was PBMCs from the stem cell graft donor, taken from the stem cell graft. These receptors were collected from a human donor who donated a stem cell graft to a child with combined immunodeficiency.

This clonotype was observed a few times. The rearrangement uses TRBV29-1 and TRBJ2-1; possibly TRBD2 for D (6 bases). V was trimmed by 1 base and J by 10 bases, leaving 8 bases between them. There are 11 residues in the CDR3. CDR1 is SQVTM, CDR2 ANQGSEA, per germline. CDR3 sequence: CSVEVGGEQFF. The CDR3 DNA follows: TGCAGCGTTGAAGTTGGGGGGGAGCAGTTCTTC.

This clonotype was observed a few times. V is TRBV12-3 or TRBV12-4 and J is TRBJ2-3; TRBD1 aligns across 7 bases. V lost 5 bases, J lost 1 base, and 6 bases stayed unmatched. This CDR3 comprises 15 residues. DNA for the CDR3: TGTGCCAGCAGTCACCTCGGACAGGGCACAGATACGCAGTATTTT. It encodes CASSHLGQGTDTQYF.

The V and J genes are TRBV4-3 and TRBJ2-3, with 10 positions matching TRBD2. V dropped 1 base and J dropped 4; count of bases not matched to a gene: 2. CDR1 and CDR2 (germline): LGHNA, YSLEER. The CDR3 contains 15 residues. The CDR3 here is CASSQGAGGADTQYF. For the CDR3, the DNA is TGCGCCAGCAGCCAAGGAGCGGGGGGGGCAGATACGCAGTATTTT.

This clonotype was detected only a few times. The rearrangement joins TRBV10-3 to TRBJ2-1; no firm D call. CDR3 length equals 16 residues. The V and J ends lost 0 bases and 0 bases respectively, with 9 bases between them. The germline V gene has CDR1 ENHRY and CDR2 SYGVKD. The CDR3 DNA sequence: TGTGCCATCAGTGAGTCTACACCGAGCTCCTACAATGAGCAGTTCTTC. As protein: CAISESTPSSYNEQFF.

This rearrangement joins TRBV12-3 or TRBV12-4 to TRBJ2-1, with D tentatively TRBD2 (5 bases). The CDR3 totals 15 residues. The V end lost 3 bases, the J end lost 2 bases, and 11 bases lay between the germline ends. The CDR3 bases are TGTGCCAGCAGTTTGGGCGGGTTCGCCTACAATGAGCAGTTCTTC. Protein sequence: CASSLGGFAYNEQFF.

A remark on this clonotype: This may be a read error: a much more frequent sequence differs by one nucleotide. The chain links TRBV12-3 or TRBV12-4 to TRBJ2-2; D could derive from TRBD1 or TRBD2 (5 bases each). The CDR3 spans 15 residues. V lost 10 bases and J lost 0, with 15 bases in between. Written as DNA, the CDR3 is TGTGCCATACAGGTGAGGGGCACGAACACCGGGGAGCTGTTTTTT. This sequence encodes CAIQVRGTNTGELFF.

This clonotype was counted at least ten times. The J gene is TRBJ2-5, the V gene TRBV6-2 or TRBV6-3; D call uncertain. V was clipped by 5 bases and J by 2 bases, with 6 bases between them. Germline values: CDR1 MNHEY, CDR2 SVGEGT. The CDR3 totals 12 residues. The CDR3 region has the DNA TGTGCCAGCAGTCGGCCACAAGAGACCCAGTACTTC. Translation gives CASSRPQETQYF.

This clonotype was found many times. The chain is built from TRBV6-2 or TRBV6-3 and TRBJ2-1; D not certain. Germline values: CDR1 MNHEY, CDR2 SVGEGT. The CDR3 loop spans 12 amino acids. V lost 2 bases and J 5 bases, leaving 4 bases between the germline ends. CDR3 DNA sequence: TGTGCCAGCAGTTACCCTAACAATGAGCAGTTCTTC. Its translation is CASSYPNNEQFF.

This clonotype was counted only a few times. The genes are TRBV27 and TRBJ2-7, with 10 positions matching TRBD1. Germline values: CDR1 MNHEY, CDR2 SMNVEV (reference sequence). J was trimmed by 5 bases and V by 10 bases; bases with no gene match: 8. The CDR3 is 13 residues long. CDR3 protein: CATGRDRGHEQYF. The DNA for the CDR3 is TGTGCCACAGGGCGGGACAGGGGTCACGAGCAGTACTTC.

The chain employs TRBV20-1 and TRBJ2-2; D is unresolved. Germline CDR1 reads DFQATT; CDR2 reads SNEGSKA (reference sequence). V was trimmed by 0 bases and J by 6 bases, leaving 5 bases between them. The CDR3 loop spans 12 amino acids. CDR3 sequence reads: CSARDPSGELFF. CDR3 DNA sequence: TGCAGTGCTAGAGATCCATCCGGGGAGCTGTTTTTT.

In this sample, this clonotype turned up many times. The chain uses TRBV20-1 and TRBJ2-5; D is unresolved. Germline CDR1 reads DFQATT; CDR2 reads SNEGSKA (reference sequence). The CDR3 has 14 residues. Trimming left V 3 bases short and J 5 bases short, with 16 bases between. The CDR3 protein is CSASLGDPKETQYF. CDR3 in DNA: TGCAGTGCTAGCCTCGGCGACCCGAAGGAGACCCAGTACTTC.

This clonotype has only a few counts. The rearrangement uses TRBV19 and TRBJ2-6; D remains ambiguous. In germline, CDR1 is LNHDA, CDR2 SQIVND (reference sequence). Deletions cut 0 bases from V and 1 base from J, with 4 bases between. The CDR3 loop spans 15 amino acids. The CDR3 region has the DNA TGTGCCAGTAGTATAGAGAGGTCTGGGGCCAACGTCCTGACTTTC. Amino acids: CASSIERSGANVLTF.

This clonotype was counted ten times or more. V gene TRBV6-6 combines with J gene TRBJ2-5; the D gene is possibly TRBD1 (5 bases). Germline CDR1 reads MNHNY; CDR2 reads SVGAGI (reference sequence). V was clipped by 6 bases and J by 0 bases, with 17 bases between them. The CDR3 is 16 amino acids. CDR3 bases: TGTGCCAGCAGCAGAAGACAGCCTAGACACCAAGAGACCCAGTACTTC. Amino acid sequence: CASSRRQPRHQETQYF.

This sequence joins TRBV4-1 and TRBJ2-3; TRBD2 agrees at 7 bases. V lost 0 bases and J lost 1; bases outside the gene matches: 4. Per germline, CDR1 MGHRA and CDR2 YSYEKL. CDR3 length equals 16 residues. CDR3 bases: TGCGCCAGCAGCCAAGAGATCCTAGCGGGCACAGATACGCAGTATTTT. The encoded protein is CASSQEILAGTDTQYF.

This clonotype was recorded many times. This rearrangement joins TRBV11-2 to TRBJ2-7; a weak D match, TRBD1 (5 bases). V gave up 5 bases and J gave up 3 bases, with 8 bases separating them. The CDR3 contains 12 residues. In germline, CDR1 is SGHAT, CDR2 FQNNGV. In DNA, the CDR3 is TGTGCCAGCAGCACAGACAGCTACGAGCAGTACTTC. Protein product: CASSTDSYEQYF.

V gene TRBV5-6 combines with J gene TRBJ1-5; a weak D match, TRBD1 (5 bases). V was cut by 2 bases and J by 5 bases, with 8 bases left in between. This CDR3 has 13 residues. The V gene's germline CDR1 is SGHDT and CDR2 YYEEEE. CDR3 sequence (DNA): TGTGCCAGCAGCTTTCAGGGATATCAGCCCCAGCATTTT. Amino acids: CASSFQGYQPQHF. Full variable domain (remainder filled in from reference TRBV5-6 and TRBJ1-5): DAGVTQSPTHLIKTRGQQVTLRCSPKSGHDTVSWYQQALGQGPQFIFQYYEEEERQRGNFPDRFSGHQFPNYSSELNVNALLLGDSALYLCASSFQGYQPQHFGDGTRLSIL.

This clonotype occurred a few times. V is TRBV5-1 and J is TRBJ2-5, with D perhaps given as TRBD1 or TRBD2 (6 bases each). With 2 bases removed from V and 2 bases from J, the gap between germline ends came to 25 bases. The CDR3 is made up of 19 amino acids. The germline V gene encodes CDR1 SGHRS and CDR2 YFSETQ. The CDR3 DNA is TGCGCCAGCAGCTTTCAACAGGGTACAAGGGACTGGACTCAAGAGACCCAGTACTTC. As protein: CASSFQQGTRDWTQETQYF.

The CDR3 DNA sequence: TGTGCCAGCAGCTTAACTACTAGCGGGGGGTCCAATGAGCAGTTCTTC. Its translation: CASSLTTSGGSNEQFF. The V and J genes are TRBV7-9 and TRBJ2-1; 12 bases align to TRBD2. The CDR3 runs to 16 residues. Germline CDR1 and CDR2: SEHNR and FQNEAQ (reference sequence). The V and J ends lost 2 bases and 6 bases, in that order; junction bases with no gene match: 5.

This clonotype has a count of ten or more. This sequence joins TRBV12-3 or TRBV12-4 and TRBJ2-2, with TRBD2 identical over 8 bases. Trimming cost V 7 bases and J 0 bases; bases outside gene matches: 7. The length of the CDR3 is 16 residues. The CDR3 protein is CASTPKLAANTGELFF. Here the CDR3 DNA reads TGTGCCAGCACCCCAAAACTAGCGGCGAACACCGGGGAGCTGTTTTTT.

This clonotype was seen a handful of times. The chain is built from TRBV12-3 or TRBV12-4 and TRBJ2-3, with 9 bases fitting TRBD2. This CDR3 has 11 residues. Trimming removed 8 bases from V and 10 bases from J; junction bases left unmatched: 4. CDR3 sequence: CASGLAGAQYF. The CDR3, as DNA: TGTGCCAGCGGGTTAGCGGGAGCGCAGTATTTT.

This sequence joins TRBV30 and TRBJ2-7; the match to TRBD1 covers 10 bases. The CDR3 extends over 12 amino acids. Germline lookup yields CDR1 GTSNPN and CDR2 SVGIG (reference sequence). J gave up 6 bases and V 6 bases, and 5 bases lay outside the gene matches. The CDR3 DNA sequence: TGTGCCTGTGGACAGGGGGACTTCGAGCAGTACTTC. Its protein product is CACGQGDFEQYF.

This clonotype was found a few times. The gene calls are TRBV27 and TRBJ2-1; D gene unclear. CDR1 and CDR2 (germline): MNHEY, SMNVEV (reference sequence). V lost 5 bases, J lost 4 bases, and 6 bases lay in between. This CDR3 has 12 residues. The CDR3 DNA is TGTGCCAGCAGTCCACAGTACAATGAGCAGTTCTTC. The encoded protein is CASSPQYNEQFF.

This clonotype was detected only a few times. This chain links TRBV9 with TRBJ1-6, with D uncertain. V lost 0 bases to trimming and J lost 10 bases, with 11 bases between them. The CDR3 has 14 residues. Looked up from germline, CDR1 is SGDLS and CDR2 is YYNGEE. The CDR3 region is CASSVERGSSPLHF. DNA of the CDR3: TGTGCCAGCAGCGTAGAGCGGGGTAGCTCACCCCTCCACTTT. The full variable domain, in which reference TRBV9 and TRBJ1-6 provide the parts outside the CDR3, is DSGVTQTPKHLITATGQRVTLRCSPRSGDLSVYWYQQSLDQGLQFLIQYYNGEERAKGNILERFSAQQFPDLHSELNLSSLELGDSALYFCASSVERGSSPLHFGNGTRLTVT.

The CDR3 nucleotides read TGTGCCAGCAGCTCCTTCCCAGCGGGAGGGGATACGCAGTATTTT. Translated: CASSSFPAGGDTQYF. The J gene is TRBJ2-3, the V gene TRBV11-2, with TRBD2 identical over 10 bases. The V gene end was trimmed by 4 bases and the J gene end by 6 bases; junction bases not matched to a gene: 7. Germline V lookup: CDR1 SGHAT, CDR2 FQNNGV. The CDR3 is made up of 15 amino acids.